This entry lists 11 T cell receptor beta chains sequenced from one sample in a study of human T cells and chemical hapten exposure. TCRdb reanalysed the RACE reads using MiXCR and keeps one entry per CDR3 protein. The repertoire holds 350,000 to 400,000 distinct CDR3 sequences, with around 5.5% as singletons. Time point of the sample: pre-sensitization, week 0. Treatment described: therapeutic diphenylcyclopropenone sensitization with weekly scalp DPC. The specimen comprised whole blood, sampled in connection with sensitization to the hapten diphenylcyclopropenone (DPC). All receptors derive from a woman aged 45-65 years with alopecia areata. Some clones in this sample may be carry-over from other donors' samples.

This chain joins TRBV20-1 and TRBJ2-3; D not resolved. V shed 6 bases and J shed 1 base, with 11 bases lying between them. Germline values: CDR1 DFQATT, CDR2 SNEGSKA (reference sequence). This CDR3 is 13 amino acids long. The CDR3 DNA sequence: TGCAGTGCCCCGGTGGCGGGCACAGATACGCAGTATTTT. It translates to CSAPVAGTDTQYF.

This clonotype turned up a few times. The V call is TRBV12-3 or TRBV12-4, the J call TRBJ2-7; tentatively, D is TRBD1 (5 bases). Trimming shortened V by 6 bases and J by 4 bases, and 10 bases separated the two germline ends. The CDR3 runs 12 residues. In nucleotides, the CDR3 is TGTGCCAGCAGCTCCAGGGCTTACGAGCAGTACTTC. It translates to CASSSRAYEQYF.

V usage is TRBV6-5 and J usage is TRBJ2-1; TRBD2 matches at 11 bases. Germline V CDR1 and CDR2: MNHEY, SVGAGI. This CDR3 comprises 16 residues. The V and J ends lost 2 bases and 6 bases, in that order; junction bases with no gene match: 6. The CDR3 coding sequence is TGTGCCAGCAGTTACCGGGGGACTAGCGGTTCCAATGAGCAGTTCTTC. It codes for CASSYRGTSGSNEQFF.

This clonotype has a count of ten or more. The chain combines TRBV2 with TRBJ1-3; 8 bases line up with TRBD1. With 7 bases clipped from V and 0 bases from J, the junction kept 2 bases outside the gene matches. Germline CDR1 SNHLY, CDR2 FYNNEI. CDR3 length equals 14 residues. The CDR3 sequence is CASTTGGSGNTIYF. For the CDR3, the DNA is TGTGCCAGCACTACAGGGGGCTCTGGAAACACCATATATTTT. Together with reference TRBV2 and TRBJ1-3, the CDR3 gives the full variable domain: EPEVTQTPSHQVTQMGQEVILRCVPISNHLYFYWYRQILGQKVEFLVSFYNNEISEKSEIFDDQFSVERPDGSNFTLKIRSTKLEDSAMYFCASTTGGSGNTIYFGEGSWLTVV.

This clonotype was seen ten or more times. V is TRBV27 and J is TRBJ2-7; 9 nucleotides agree with TRBD1. Trimming at V came to 4 bases and at J to 1 base, leaving 5 bases not matched to a gene. Germline V gene lookup returns CDR1 MNHEY and CDR2 SMNVEV (reference sequence). The CDR3 consists of 15 residues. The CDR3 loop reads CASSWGQGGSYEQYF. CDR3 coding DNA: TGTGCCAGCAGTTGGGGACAGGGAGGGTCCTACGAGCAGTACTTC.

This clonotype was recorded at least ten times. The genes are TRBV18 and TRBJ1-1, with 9 bases lining up with TRBD1. From germline, CDR1 is KGHSH and CDR2 LQKENI. CDR3 length: 15 residues. V lost 8 bases and J lost 7; bases outside the gene matches: 14. The CDR3 spells CASLLTRDREIEAFF. The CDR3 DNA is TGTGCCAGCCTTCTGACCCGGGACAGGGAAATTGAAGCTTTCTTT.

This chain links TRBV2 with TRBJ2-2; D is perhaps TRBD1 (5 bases). CDR1 SNHLY and CDR2 FYNNEI come from the germline V gene. Trimming pared 2 bases from V and 0 bases from J, leaving 10 bases between. CDR3 length: 16 residues. As DNA, the CDR3 is TGTGCCAGCAGTGAATGGGGCAGCGCGAACACCGGGGAGCTGTTTTTT. Protein sequence: CASSEWGSANTGELFF.

This chain links TRBV3-1 with TRBJ1-5; unclear D gene. Germline values: CDR1 LGHDT, CDR2 YNNKEL (reference sequence). The CDR3 is 15 amino acids. V was clipped by 1 base and J by 1 base, with 8 bases between them. CDR3 nucleotides: TGTGCCAGCAGCCAAGGACTCCTCAGCAATCAGCCCCAGCATTTT. Protein sequence: CASSQGLLSNQPQHF.

This clonotype has a handful of counts. The chain employs TRBV24-1 and TRBJ2-5, with 9 bases matching TRBD1. The CDR3 is 14 residues long. V dropped 5 bases and J dropped 2; count of bases not matched to a gene: 2. Germline CDR1 KGHDR, CDR2 SFDVKD. CDR3 amino acids: CATSGTGEQETQYF. The CDR3 DNA is TGTGCCACCAGTGGGACAGGGGAACAAGAGACCCAGTACTTC.

This clonotype was found many times. V is TRBV7-6 and J is TRBJ2-6, with TRBD2 identical over 11 bases. Germline V CDR1 and CDR2: SGHVS, FNYEAQ. With V trimmed by 5 bases and J by 4 bases, 13 bases remained unmatched. The CDR3 sequence is 19 residues long. This CDR3 reads CASSLTSGALLVGANVLTF. The CDR3 DNA follows: TGTGCCAGCAGCCTGACTAGCGGGGCGCTTCTGGTGGGGGCCAACGTCCTGACTTTC.

This sequence joins TRBV6-1 and TRBJ2-3; no firm D call. This CDR3 has 15 amino acids. CDR1 and CDR2 from the germline V gene are MNHNS and SASEGT. Trimming stripped 0 bases from V and 1 base from J, with 8 bases between. CDR3: CASSEAVDGTDTQYF. CDR3 nucleotides: TGTGCCAGCAGTGAAGCGGTGGATGGCACAGATACGCAGTATTTT.